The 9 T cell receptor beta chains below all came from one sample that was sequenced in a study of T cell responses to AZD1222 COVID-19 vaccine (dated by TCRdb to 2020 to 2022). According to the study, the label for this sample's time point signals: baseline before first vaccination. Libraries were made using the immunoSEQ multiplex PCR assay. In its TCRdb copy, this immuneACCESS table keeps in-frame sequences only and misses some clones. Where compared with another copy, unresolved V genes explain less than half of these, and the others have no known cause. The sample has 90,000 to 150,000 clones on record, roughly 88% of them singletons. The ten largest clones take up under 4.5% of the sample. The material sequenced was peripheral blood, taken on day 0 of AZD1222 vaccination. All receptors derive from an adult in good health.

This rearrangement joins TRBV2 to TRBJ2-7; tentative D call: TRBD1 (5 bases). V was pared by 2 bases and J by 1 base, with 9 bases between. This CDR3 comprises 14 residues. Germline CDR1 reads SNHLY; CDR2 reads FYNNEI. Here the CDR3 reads CASSEQGESYEQYF. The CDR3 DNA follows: TGTGCCAGCAGTGAACAGGGTGAATCCTACGAGCAGTACTTC.

Written as DNA, the CDR3 is TGTGCTCATCAGGTTGGGGGGAGGAACACCGGGGAGCTGTTTTTT. Residues: CAHQVGGRNTGELFF. The V call is TRBV9, the J call TRBJ2-2; D may be TRBD2 (6 bases). CDR1 SGDLS and CDR2 YYNGEE come from the germline V gene. This CDR3 is 15 amino acids long.

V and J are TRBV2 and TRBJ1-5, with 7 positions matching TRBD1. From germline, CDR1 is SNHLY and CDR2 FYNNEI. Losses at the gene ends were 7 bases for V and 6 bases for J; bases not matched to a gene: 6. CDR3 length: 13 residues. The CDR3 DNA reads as TGTGCCAGCAATGACAGGGTCGCTCAGCCCCAGCATTTT. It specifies CASNDRVAQPQHF.

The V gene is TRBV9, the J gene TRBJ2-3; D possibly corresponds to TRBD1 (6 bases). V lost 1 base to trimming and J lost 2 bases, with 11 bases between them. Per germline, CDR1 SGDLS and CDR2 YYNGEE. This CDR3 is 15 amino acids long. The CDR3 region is CASSVRRGDTDTQYF. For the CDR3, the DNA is TGTGCCAGCAGCGTACGCAGGGGTGACACAGATACGCAGTATTTT.

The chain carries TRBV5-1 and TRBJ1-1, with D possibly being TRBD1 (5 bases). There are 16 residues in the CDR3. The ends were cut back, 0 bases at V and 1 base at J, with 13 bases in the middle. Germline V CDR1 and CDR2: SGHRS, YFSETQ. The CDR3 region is CASSLDFAGTNTEAFF. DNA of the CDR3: TGCGCCAGCAGCTTGGATTTTGCAGGGACGAACACTGAAGCTTTCTTT.

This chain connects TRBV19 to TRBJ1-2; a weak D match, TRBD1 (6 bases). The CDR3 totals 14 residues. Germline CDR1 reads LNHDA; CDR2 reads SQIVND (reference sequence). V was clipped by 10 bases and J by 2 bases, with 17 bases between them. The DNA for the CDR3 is TGTGCCACCACCGAGGGGGGGCAGAACTATGGCTACACCTTC. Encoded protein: CATTEGGQNYGYTF.

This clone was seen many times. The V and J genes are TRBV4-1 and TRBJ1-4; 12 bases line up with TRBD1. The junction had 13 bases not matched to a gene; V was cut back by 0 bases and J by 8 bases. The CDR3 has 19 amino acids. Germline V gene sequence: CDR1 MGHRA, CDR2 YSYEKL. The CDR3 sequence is CASSQDWGTGGALGEKLFF. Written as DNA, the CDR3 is TGCGCCAGCAGCCAAGATTGGGGGACAGGGGGCGCATTAGGGGAAAAACTGTTTTTT.

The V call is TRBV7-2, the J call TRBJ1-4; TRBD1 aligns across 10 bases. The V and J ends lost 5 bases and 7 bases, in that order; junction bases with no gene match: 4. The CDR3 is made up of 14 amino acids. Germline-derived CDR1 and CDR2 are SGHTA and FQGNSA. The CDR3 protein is CASSPGQGSEKLFF. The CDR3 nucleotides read TGTGCCAGCAGCCCGGGACAGGGGAGTGAAAAACTGTTTTTT.

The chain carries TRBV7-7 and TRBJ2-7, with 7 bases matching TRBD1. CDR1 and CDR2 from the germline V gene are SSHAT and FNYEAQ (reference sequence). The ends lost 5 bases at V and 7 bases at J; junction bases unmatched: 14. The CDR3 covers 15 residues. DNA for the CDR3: TGTGCCAGCAGCCCCCGGTCGACAGGGCCCAAGGAGCAGTACTTC. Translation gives CASSPRSTGPKEQYF.